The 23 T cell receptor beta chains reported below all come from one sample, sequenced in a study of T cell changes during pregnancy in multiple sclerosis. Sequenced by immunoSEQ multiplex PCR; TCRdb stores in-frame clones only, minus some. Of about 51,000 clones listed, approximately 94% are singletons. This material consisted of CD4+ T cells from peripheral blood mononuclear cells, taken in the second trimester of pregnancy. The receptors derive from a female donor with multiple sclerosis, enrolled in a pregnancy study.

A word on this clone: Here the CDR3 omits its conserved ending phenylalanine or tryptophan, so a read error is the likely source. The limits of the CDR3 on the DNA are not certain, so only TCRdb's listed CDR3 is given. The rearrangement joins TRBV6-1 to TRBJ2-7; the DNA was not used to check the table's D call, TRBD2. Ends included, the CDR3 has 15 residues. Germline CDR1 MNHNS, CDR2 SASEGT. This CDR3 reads CASSENPGDPRPQSI.

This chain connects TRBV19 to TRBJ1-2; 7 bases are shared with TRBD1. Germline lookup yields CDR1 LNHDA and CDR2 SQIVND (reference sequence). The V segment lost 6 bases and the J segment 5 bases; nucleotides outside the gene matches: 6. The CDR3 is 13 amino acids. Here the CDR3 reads CASRRQGVYGYTF. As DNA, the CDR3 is TGTGCCAGTAGACGACAGGGTGTATATGGCTACACCTTC.

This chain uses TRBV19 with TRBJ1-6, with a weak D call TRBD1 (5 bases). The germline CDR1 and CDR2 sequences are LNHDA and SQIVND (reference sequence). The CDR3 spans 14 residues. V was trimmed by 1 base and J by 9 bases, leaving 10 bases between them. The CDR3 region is CASSIGQRSSPLHF. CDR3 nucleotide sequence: TGTGCCAGTAGTATAGGACAGAGGTCTTCACCCCTCCACTTT. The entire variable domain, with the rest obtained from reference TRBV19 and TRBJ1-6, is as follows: DGGITQSPKYLFRKEGQNVTLSCEQNLNHDAMYWYRQDPGQGLRLIYYSQIVNDFQKGDIAEGYSVSREKKESFPLTVTSAQKNPTAFYLCASSIGQRSSPLHFGNGTRLTVT.

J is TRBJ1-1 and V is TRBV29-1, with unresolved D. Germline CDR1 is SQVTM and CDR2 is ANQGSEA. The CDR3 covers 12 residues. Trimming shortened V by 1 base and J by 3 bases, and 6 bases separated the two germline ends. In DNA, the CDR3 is TGCAGCGTTGAAGGGCGGCACACTGAAGCTTTCTTT. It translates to CSVEGRHTEAFF.

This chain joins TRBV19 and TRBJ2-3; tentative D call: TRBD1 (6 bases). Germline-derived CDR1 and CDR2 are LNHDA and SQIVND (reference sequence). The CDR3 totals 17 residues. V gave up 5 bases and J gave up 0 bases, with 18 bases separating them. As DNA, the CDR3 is TGTGCCAGTAGTGTTCGGCTCGGGACAACTAGCACAGATACGCAGTATTTT. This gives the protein CASSVRLGTTSTDTQYF.

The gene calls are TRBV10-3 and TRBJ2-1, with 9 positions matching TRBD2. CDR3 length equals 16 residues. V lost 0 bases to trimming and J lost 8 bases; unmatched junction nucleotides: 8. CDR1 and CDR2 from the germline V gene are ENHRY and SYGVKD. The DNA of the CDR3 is TGTGCCATCAGTGAGTCCCGGGCGGGGGGGCAAGATGAGCAGTTCTTC. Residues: CAISESRAGGQDEQFF.

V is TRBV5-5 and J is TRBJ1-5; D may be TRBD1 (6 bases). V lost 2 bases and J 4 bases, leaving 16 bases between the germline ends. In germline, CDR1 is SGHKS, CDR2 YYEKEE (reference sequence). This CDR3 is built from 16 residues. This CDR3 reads CASSFSFGQGNQPQHF. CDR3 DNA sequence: TGTGCCAGCAGCTTCAGTTTCGGGCAGGGGAATCAGCCCCAGCATTTT.

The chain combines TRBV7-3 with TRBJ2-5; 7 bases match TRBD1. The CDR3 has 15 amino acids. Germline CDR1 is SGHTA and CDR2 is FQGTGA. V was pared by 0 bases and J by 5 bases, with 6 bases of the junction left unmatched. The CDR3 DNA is TGTGCCAGCAGCTTAACGAGACAGGGTAGGGAGACCCAGTACTTC. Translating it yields CASSLTRQGRETQYF.

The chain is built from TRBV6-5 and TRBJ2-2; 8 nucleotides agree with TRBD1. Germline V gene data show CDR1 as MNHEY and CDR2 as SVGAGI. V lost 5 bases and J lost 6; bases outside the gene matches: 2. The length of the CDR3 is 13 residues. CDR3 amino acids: CASSGQGPGELFF. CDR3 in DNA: TGTGCCAGCAGTGGACAGGGTCCCGGGGAGCTGTTTTTT.

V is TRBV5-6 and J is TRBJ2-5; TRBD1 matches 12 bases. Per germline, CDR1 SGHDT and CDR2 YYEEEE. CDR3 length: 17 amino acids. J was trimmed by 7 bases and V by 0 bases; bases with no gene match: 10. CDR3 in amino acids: CASSLAGTGGARGTQYF. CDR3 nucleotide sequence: TGTGCCAGCAGCTTGGCCGGGACAGGGGGCGCCAGGGGGACCCAGTACTTC.

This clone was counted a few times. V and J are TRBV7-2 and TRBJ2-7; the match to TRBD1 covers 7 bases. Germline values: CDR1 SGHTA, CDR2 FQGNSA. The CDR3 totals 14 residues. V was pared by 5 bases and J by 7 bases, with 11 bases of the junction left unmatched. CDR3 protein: CASSPGTVRGEQYF. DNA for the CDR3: TGTGCCAGCAGCCCTGGGACAGTGCGTGGTGAGCAGTACTTC.

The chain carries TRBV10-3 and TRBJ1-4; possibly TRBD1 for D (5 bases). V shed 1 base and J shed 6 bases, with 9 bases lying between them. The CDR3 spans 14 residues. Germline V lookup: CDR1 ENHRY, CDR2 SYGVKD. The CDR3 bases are TGTGCCATCAGTGAGTTAGGGGCCTATGAAAAACTGTTTTTT. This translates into CAISELGAYEKLFF.

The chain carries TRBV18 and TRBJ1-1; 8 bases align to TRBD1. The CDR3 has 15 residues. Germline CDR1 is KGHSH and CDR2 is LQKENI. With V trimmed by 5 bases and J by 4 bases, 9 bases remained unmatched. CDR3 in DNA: TGTGCCAGCTCAGACGGACAGGGACACCTCACTGAAGCTTTCTTT. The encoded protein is CASSDGQGHLTEAFF.

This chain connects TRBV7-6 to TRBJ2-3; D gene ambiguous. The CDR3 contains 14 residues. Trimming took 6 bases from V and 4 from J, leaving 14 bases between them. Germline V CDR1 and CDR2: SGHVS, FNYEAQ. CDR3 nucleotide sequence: TGTGCCAGCAGTCTGCTTAGGCGGCCAGATACGCAGTATTTT. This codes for CASSLLRRPDTQYF.

CDR3 sequence (DNA): TGCGCCAGCAGCTCTCGCGGGACGGCGAACACCGGGGAGCTGTTTTTT. As protein: CASSSRGTANTGELFF. The chain couples TRBV4-1 to TRBJ2-2; D may be TRBD2 (6 bases). The CDR3 has 16 residues. Trimming left V 5 bases short and J 0 bases short, with 13 bases between. Germline V gene lookup returns CDR1 MGHRA and CDR2 YSYEKL.

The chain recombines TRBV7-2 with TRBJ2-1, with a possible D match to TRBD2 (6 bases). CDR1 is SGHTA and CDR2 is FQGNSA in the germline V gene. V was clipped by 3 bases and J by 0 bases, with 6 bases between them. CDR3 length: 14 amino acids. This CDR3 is CASSFSGSYNEQFF. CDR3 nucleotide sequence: TGTGCCAGCAGCTTTAGCGGCTCCTACAATGAGCAGTTCTTC.

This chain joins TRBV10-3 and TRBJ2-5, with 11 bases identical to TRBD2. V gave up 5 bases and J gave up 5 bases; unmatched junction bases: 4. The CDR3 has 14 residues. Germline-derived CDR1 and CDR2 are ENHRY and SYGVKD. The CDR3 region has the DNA TGTGCCATCAGTTTAGCGGGGGGGCGTGAGACCCAGTACTTC. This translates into CAISLAGGRETQYF.

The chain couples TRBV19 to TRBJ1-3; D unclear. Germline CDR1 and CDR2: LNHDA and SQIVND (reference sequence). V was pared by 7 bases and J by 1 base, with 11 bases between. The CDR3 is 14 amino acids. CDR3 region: CASTLGGSGNTIYF. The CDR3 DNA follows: TGTGCCAGTACCCTAGGAGGGTCTGGAAACACCATATATTTT.

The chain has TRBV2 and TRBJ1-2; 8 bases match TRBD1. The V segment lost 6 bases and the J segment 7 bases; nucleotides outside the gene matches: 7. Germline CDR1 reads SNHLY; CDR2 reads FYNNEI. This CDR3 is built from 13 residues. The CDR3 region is CASRATGEAGYTF. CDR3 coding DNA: TGTGCCAGCAGGGCGACAGGGGAGGCTGGCTACACCTTC.

CDR3 coding DNA: TGTGCCAGCAGCGGGGACAGGGGGGGGAGTGAAAAACTGTTTTTT. As protein: CASSGDRGGSEKLFF. V is TRBV2 and J is TRBJ1-4; 11 bases fit TRBD1. With 6 bases clipped from V and 7 bases from J, the junction kept 7 bases outside the gene matches. Germline V gene sequence: CDR1 SNHLY, CDR2 FYNNEI. The CDR3 has 15 residues.

CDR3 residues: CASRGAGQSNQPQHF. The CDR3, as DNA: TGTGCCAGCAGGGGGGCGGGACAGAGCAATCAGCCCCAGCATTTT. The rearrangement links TRBV6-6 to TRBJ1-5, with 7 positions matching TRBD1. Germline CDR1 reads MNHNY; CDR2 reads SVGAGI (reference sequence). V shed 6 bases and J 1 base; nucleotides not matched to a gene: 6. The CDR3 is made up of 15 amino acids.

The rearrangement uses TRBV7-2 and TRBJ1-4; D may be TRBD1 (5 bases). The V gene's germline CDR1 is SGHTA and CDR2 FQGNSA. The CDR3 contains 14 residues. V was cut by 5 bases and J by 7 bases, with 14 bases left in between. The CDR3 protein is CASSQGGMAEKLFF. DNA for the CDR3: TGTGCCAGCAGCCAGGGCGGGATGGCTGAAAAACTGTTTTTT.

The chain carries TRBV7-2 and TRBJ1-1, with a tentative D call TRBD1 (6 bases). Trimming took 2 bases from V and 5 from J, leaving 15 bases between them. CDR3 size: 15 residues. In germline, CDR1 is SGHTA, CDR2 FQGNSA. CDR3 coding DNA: TGTGCCAGCAGCTTACAGGGGTCGTGGGGTACTGAAGCTTTCTTT. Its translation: CASSLQGSWGTEAFF.